The T cell receptor (beta chain) described here comes from a study of shared clonotypes between healthy human individuals (dated by TCRdb to about 2020). About the full investigation: The cohort comprised two women and a few men aged 18 to 49 years. For each donor, three plates each were used for CD4 naive and CD4 memory, two plates were used for CD8 naive, and one plate was used for CD8 memory. Blood TCR repertoires of five healthy adults were deeply sequenced to estimate repertoire size and the extent of clonotype sharing between individuals. To increase sequencing depth and limit assay-specific biases, TCR repertoire library preparation and sequencing were carried out by different laboratories using diverse techniques. Per donor, leukapheresis produced somewhere between about 0.85 and 8.9 billion PBMCs.

Healthy HIV-negative adults with no recently reported acute infections or vaccinations were included as donors. Only Caucasian adults living in Nashville, Tennessee, USA were represented among the donors. CD4+ T cells were enriched through magnetic negative selection, after which naive cells were positively selected on CD45RA and the remaining negative fraction served as the memory subset. Blood was collected by leukapheresis, and PBMCs were isolated by Ficoll-Histopaque density gradient centrifugation and then cryopreserved in liquid nitrogen vapor phase. Analytical flow cytometry was used to check the purity and quantity of each magnetically sorted T cell population. Genomic DNA was isolated from every sorted fraction and measured by UV absorbance on a Nanodrop 2000c. Overall study outcomes, separate from this receptor: Naive subsets generally had larger estimated clonotype richness than memory subsets. Even with the large sequencing depth, rarefaction of the sorted-subset datasets indicated that sequencing was incomplete. Compared with non-shared clonotypes, clonotypes shared by all four sorted-subset donors had higher generation probabilities. Pairwise subsampling led to the expectation that sequencing depth would affect the degree of clonotype sharing among donors. Because the study included only a small number of donors, the genetic and exposure-history diversity represented was limited. About 4.5% of naive CD4, roughly 3.5% of naive CD8, 2.3% of memory CD4, and about 0.4% of memory CD8 clonotypes were shared across several donors. Sampling was limited to blood, and TCR repertoires in tissue likely differ from TCR repertoires in blood.

V and J lose 1 base and 6 bases, and a span of 10 bases separates them. As encoded in the germline V gene, CDR1 is SGHDN while CDR2 is FVKESK. The CDR3 numbers 13 residues from cysteine through phenylalanine. The read is trimmed to its CDR3 DNA, 39 bases read in frame from base 1. TCR CDR3 regions were amplified from genomic DNA by multiplex PCR using the deep immunoSEQ assay. Genomic DNA extracted from each cell subset was distributed evenly over all wells of several immunoSEQ 96-well plates, and each plate served as one replicate. Each replicate PCR for sorted subsets received 150 to 250 ng genomic DNA, equal to 28,000 or so T cell genomes. The purified libraries were quantified using a Qubit 3.0 fluorometer, sized with a Bioanalyzer 2100, and then quantified again using the KAPA Library Quantification kit. Every immunoSEQ 96-well plate was sequenced on a dedicated single-read 150-cycle Illumina NextSeq 550 flow cell. The authors' analysis ran thus. The immunoSEQ output contained only junctional sequences without quality scores, so filtering could not match that applied to full-length reads. Sequences were annotated with PyIR, a Python wrapper for IgBLAST v1.9, using IMGT germline references to assign V/J genes and CDR3. Reads were removed for weak V/J assignments (E-value above 1e-6), missing CDR3, stop codons, out-of-frame junctions, or ambiguous translated residues. V3J clonotypes were defined by identical inferred V gene, J gene, and CDR3 amino acid sequence. To compute the percentage overlap between repertoires, the number of shared unique clonotypes was divided by the size of the smaller repertoire. Richness of each repertoire was evaluated using RTK rarefaction, the Chao1 estimator, and Recon v2.1 estimates of unobserved clonotypes. OLGA was used to compute generation probabilities for all TCRbeta clonotypes that the gDNA method yielded from a few donors. Sourced from immuneACCESS, this table was stored by TCRdb with only in-frame sequences that have V and J called. A share of the clones is absent; for the studies checked, an unresolved V gene accounts for under half, and the remainder has no known explanation. V, J and clone size are those of that table, while D and trimming were read from the DNA. The sample table shows about 1 million clones, and approximately 76% are seen once. The ten largest clones add up to 1.4% to 1.5% of the sample.

As to this clone: Which antigen it targets is not known. Per-nucleotide qualities are absent, and no much larger clonotype sits a single base away.

The source material was memory CD4+ T cells sorted from blood. The sample's cell subset or site label is to be understood as: CD45RA-negative fraction. The chain links TRBV14 with TRBJ2-7; the D gene remains uncertain. The sequence was obtained from a young man in good health. In nucleotide form, the sequence is TGTGCCAGCAGCCAAGGAGCTTACTCCGAGCAGTACTTC. The resulting protein is CASSQGAYSEQYF.